The 20 T cell receptor beta chains below all came from one sample that was sequenced in a study of blood T cell repertoires in COVID-19. The table came from immunoSEQ multiplex PCR; TCRdb's copy has only in-frame clones and leaves some out. The top ten hold 2% to 2.5% of the sample, which has 200,000 or so clones, roughly 84% seen once. Sequencing was carried out using peripheral blood. The receptors originated from a man aged 35-49 years who had recovered from COVID-19.

This chain joins TRBV3-1 (or the pseudogene TRBV3-2) and TRBJ1-4; TRBD1 might be the D (6 bases). Trimming took 0 bases from V and 0 from J, leaving 23 bases between them. Per the germline V gene, CDR1 is LGHDT and CDR2 is YNNKEL (reference sequence). This CDR3 contains 21 residues. The CDR3 sequence: CASSQDAQGGGRTATNEKLFF. DNA of the CDR3: TGTGCCAGCAGCCAAGATGCCCAAGGGGGGGGTCGTACCGCAACTAATGAAAAACTGTTTTTT.

The table lists this clone with a count of one. The chain couples TRBV29-1 to TRBJ2-3; TRBD1 might be the D (6 bases). The ends were cut back, 4 bases at V and 2 bases at J, with 16 bases in the middle. Germline CDR1 SQVTM, CDR2 ANQGSEA. CDR3 length: 15 residues. The CDR3 DNA reads TGCAGCGTTGTAGGGGCAGGGGCGCCCACAGATACGCAGTATTTT. This sequence encodes CSVVGAGAPTDTQYF.

The V gene is TRBV5-1, the J gene TRBJ2-7; the match to TRBD2 covers 8 bases. Germline trimming cut 4 bases from V and 0 bases from J; bases unmatched to any gene: 6. The CDR3 is made up of 15 amino acids. CDR1 SGHRS and CDR2 YFSETQ come from the germline V gene. As DNA, the CDR3 is TGCGCCAGCAGCACCACTAGCGGCAGCTCCTACGAGCAGTACTTC. Its protein is CASSTTSGSSYEQYF.

V gene TRBV3-1 (or the pseudogene TRBV3-2) combines with J gene TRBJ2-7, with D uncertain. V lost 4 bases and J lost 1, with 14 bases in between. The CDR3 loop spans 15 amino acids. Germline loops: CDR1 LGHDT, CDR2 YNNKEL (reference sequence). CDR3 amino acids: CASSPVGLRSYEQYF. The CDR3 nucleotides are TGTGCCAGCAGCCCGGTTGGGCTAAGATCCTACGAGCAGTACTTC.

V and J are TRBV6-2 or TRBV6-3 and TRBJ2-7; 7 nucleotides line up with TRBD1. From germline, CDR1 is MNHEY and CDR2 SVGEGT. This CDR3 is 13 amino acids long. J gave up 4 bases and V 6 bases, and 6 bases lay outside the gene matches. CDR3 sequence: CASSRDRQYEQYF. As DNA, the CDR3 is TGTGCCAGCAGCCGGGACAGACAATACGAGCAGTACTTC.

This chain uses TRBV4-3 with TRBJ2-5; D might be TRBD2 (5 bases). V was shortened by 0 bases and J by 5 bases, with 10 bases between the two germline ends. The CDR3 totals 14 residues. Germline V gives CDR1 LGHNA, CDR2 YSLEER. CDR3 in amino acids: CASSQEYRGETQYF. In DNA, the CDR3 is TGCGCCAGCAGCCAAGAGTACCGAGGGGAGACCCAGTACTTC.

Only a few counts were recorded for this clone. The V gene is TRBV11-2, the J gene TRBJ2-3; TRBD1 matches at 8 bases. Germline values: CDR1 SGHAT, CDR2 FQNNGV. The J segment lost 3 bases and the V segment lost 2 bases, leaving 7 bases of the junction unmatched. This CDR3 contains 16 residues. In nucleotides, the CDR3 is TGTGCCAGCAGCTTACGCTGGCAGGGGGCAACAGATACGCAGTATTTT. This encodes CASSLRWQGATDTQYF.

The chain recombines TRBV27 with TRBJ1-6, with 7 bases matching TRBD1. Germline lookup yields CDR1 MNHEY and CDR2 SMNVEV (reference sequence). Trimming removed 4 bases from V and 9 bases from J; junction bases left unmatched: 6. The CDR3 is made up of 14 amino acids. The CDR3 sequence is CASSYTQGGSPLHF. The CDR3 DNA reads as TGTGCCAGCAGTTACACCCAGGGGGGTTCACCCCTCCACTTT.

The chain couples TRBV3-1 (or the pseudogene TRBV3-2) to TRBJ2-2, with D possibly being TRBD2 (5 bases). V was clipped by 2 bases and J by 0 bases, with 10 bases between them. CDR3 length: 16 amino acids. Germline CDR1 LGHDT, CDR2 YNNKEL (reference sequence). The CDR3: CASSQTAATNTGELFF. The CDR3 nucleotides read TGTGCCAGCAGCCAAACAGCGGCAACGAACACCGGGGAGCTGTTTTTT.

The gene calls are TRBV29-1 and TRBJ2-7, with 10 bases fitting TRBD2. The CDR3 sequence is 12 residues long. Germline CDR1 is SQVTM and CDR2 is ANQGSEA. After removal of 7 bases from V and 6 bases from J, the junction contained 6 bases not matched to a gene. In nucleotides, the CDR3 is TGCAGCGCAAGCGGGGGGGTGTTCGAGCAGTACTTC. It is translated as CSASGGVFEQYF.

This sequence joins TRBV10-3 and TRBJ2-3, with no clear D. The V and J ends lost 9 bases and 1 base respectively, with 5 bases between them. Germline CDR1 ENHRY, CDR2 SYGVKD. This CDR3 contains 11 residues. The CDR3 loop reads CAITGTDTQYF. The CDR3 DNA reads TGTGCCATTACAGGCACAGATACGCAGTATTTT.

The chain carries TRBV30 and TRBJ1-6, with TRBD1 matching over 8 bases. CDR3 length equals 12 residues. Germline V lookup: CDR1 GTSNPN, CDR2 SVGIG (reference sequence). V dropped 8 bases and J dropped 7; count of bases not matched to a gene: 4. The CDR3 region is CARRTGNSPLHF. CDR3 sequence (DNA): TGTGCCCGACGGACAGGGAATTCACCCCTCCACTTT.

The chain carries TRBV7-2 and TRBJ2-1; 7 bases fit TRBD2. The V gene's germline CDR1 is SGHTA and CDR2 FQGNSA. This CDR3 contains 16 residues. V was clipped by 5 bases and J by 5 bases; unmatched bases: 12. CDR3 nucleotide sequence: TGTGCCAGCAGCGCCCATCGCGGGAGAGGGGACAATGAGCAGTTCTTC. Its protein product is CASSAHRGRGDNEQFF.

The V and J genes are TRBV11-2 and TRBJ2-1; tentatively, D is TRBD2 (7 bases). CDR3 size: 17 residues. The germline gives CDR1 SGHAT, CDR2 FQNNGV. The V end was cut by 1 base, the J end by 4 bases, with 17 bases between. CDR3 DNA: TGTGCCAGCAGCTTAGTCGGCGGGGGCCAAATATACAATGAGCAGTTCTTC. Translated, it gives CASSLVGGGQIYNEQFF.

The chain is built from TRBV10-1 and TRBJ1-1; D is ambiguous. The CDR3 length is 15 residues. The germline V gene encodes CDR1 WNHNN and CDR2 SYGVQD (reference sequence). The V and J ends lost 2 bases and 6 bases respectively, with 16 bases between them. This chain's CDR3 is CASSELTSQPPEAFF. CDR3 sequence (DNA): TGCGCCAGCAGTGAGCTGACTTCTCAACCTCCTGAAGCTTTCTTT.

CDR3 residues: CASLARGGETQYF. The CDR3, as DNA: TGTGCCAGCCTCGCCCGGGGAGGGGAGACCCAGTACTTC. V is TRBV2 and J is TRBJ2-5; 7 nucleotides agree with TRBD2. With 8 bases clipped from V and 5 bases from J, the junction kept 8 bases outside the gene matches. Germline lookup yields CDR1 SNHLY and CDR2 FYNNEI. The CDR3 consists of 13 residues.

This CDR3 is CASSRTPGLAGEETQYF. As DNA, the CDR3 is TGTGCCAGCAGCCGGACTCCGGGACTAGCGGGGGAAGAGACCCAGTACTTC. The V call is TRBV7-2, the J call TRBJ2-5; 14 nucleotides match TRBD2. The CDR3 length is 17 residues. Germline CDR1 and CDR2: SGHTA and FQGNSA. V lost 5 bases and J lost 3; bases outside the gene matches: 8. The whole variable domain, remainder taken from reference TRBV7-2 and TRBJ2-5, is GAGVSQSPSNKVTEKGKDVELRCDPISGHTALYWYRQSLGQGLEFLIYFQGNSAPDKSGLPSDRFSAERTGGSVSTLTIQRTQQEDSAVYLCASSRTPGLAGEETQYFGPGTRLLVL.

This chain joins TRBV6-2 or TRBV6-3 and TRBJ1-2; 7 nucleotides agree with TRBD1. Looked up from germline, CDR1 is MNHEY and CDR2 is SVGEGT. The CDR3 covers 14 residues. Trimming took 5 bases from V and 4 from J; bases not matched to a gene: 7. The CDR3 nucleotides read TGTGCCAGCAGTGCAGATGCAGGGGGCTATGGCTACACCTTC. Its translation: CASSADAGGYGYTF.

The chain uses TRBV6-5 and TRBJ1-2; D is uncertain. The CDR3 is made up of 14 amino acids. Germline values: CDR1 MNHEY, CDR2 SVGAGI. V dropped 10 bases and J dropped 1 base, with 16 bases sitting between them. The CDR3 sequence is CATREAGYNYGYTF. The CDR3 DNA sequence: TGTGCCACCCGAGAGGCGGGCTATAACTATGGCTACACCTTC.

This chain links TRBV11-3 with TRBJ2-2; TRBD1 might be the D (5 bases). The CDR3 length is 17 residues. V was shortened by 0 bases and J by 5 bases, with 16 bases between the two germline ends. The germline gives CDR1 SGHNT, CDR2 YENEEA. CDR3 residues: CASSLDPRRGETGELFF. In DNA form, the CDR3 reads TGTGCCAGCAGCTTAGATCCCCGTAGGGGCGAGACCGGGGAGCTGTTTTTT. Using reference TRBV11-3 and TRBJ2-2 for the parts outside the CDR3, the full variable domain is EAGVVQSPRYKIIEKKQPVAFWCNPISGHNTLYWYLQNLGQGPELLIRYENEEAVDDSQLPKDRFSAERLKGVDSTLKIQPAELGDSAVYLCASSLDPRRGETGELFFGEGSRLTVL.